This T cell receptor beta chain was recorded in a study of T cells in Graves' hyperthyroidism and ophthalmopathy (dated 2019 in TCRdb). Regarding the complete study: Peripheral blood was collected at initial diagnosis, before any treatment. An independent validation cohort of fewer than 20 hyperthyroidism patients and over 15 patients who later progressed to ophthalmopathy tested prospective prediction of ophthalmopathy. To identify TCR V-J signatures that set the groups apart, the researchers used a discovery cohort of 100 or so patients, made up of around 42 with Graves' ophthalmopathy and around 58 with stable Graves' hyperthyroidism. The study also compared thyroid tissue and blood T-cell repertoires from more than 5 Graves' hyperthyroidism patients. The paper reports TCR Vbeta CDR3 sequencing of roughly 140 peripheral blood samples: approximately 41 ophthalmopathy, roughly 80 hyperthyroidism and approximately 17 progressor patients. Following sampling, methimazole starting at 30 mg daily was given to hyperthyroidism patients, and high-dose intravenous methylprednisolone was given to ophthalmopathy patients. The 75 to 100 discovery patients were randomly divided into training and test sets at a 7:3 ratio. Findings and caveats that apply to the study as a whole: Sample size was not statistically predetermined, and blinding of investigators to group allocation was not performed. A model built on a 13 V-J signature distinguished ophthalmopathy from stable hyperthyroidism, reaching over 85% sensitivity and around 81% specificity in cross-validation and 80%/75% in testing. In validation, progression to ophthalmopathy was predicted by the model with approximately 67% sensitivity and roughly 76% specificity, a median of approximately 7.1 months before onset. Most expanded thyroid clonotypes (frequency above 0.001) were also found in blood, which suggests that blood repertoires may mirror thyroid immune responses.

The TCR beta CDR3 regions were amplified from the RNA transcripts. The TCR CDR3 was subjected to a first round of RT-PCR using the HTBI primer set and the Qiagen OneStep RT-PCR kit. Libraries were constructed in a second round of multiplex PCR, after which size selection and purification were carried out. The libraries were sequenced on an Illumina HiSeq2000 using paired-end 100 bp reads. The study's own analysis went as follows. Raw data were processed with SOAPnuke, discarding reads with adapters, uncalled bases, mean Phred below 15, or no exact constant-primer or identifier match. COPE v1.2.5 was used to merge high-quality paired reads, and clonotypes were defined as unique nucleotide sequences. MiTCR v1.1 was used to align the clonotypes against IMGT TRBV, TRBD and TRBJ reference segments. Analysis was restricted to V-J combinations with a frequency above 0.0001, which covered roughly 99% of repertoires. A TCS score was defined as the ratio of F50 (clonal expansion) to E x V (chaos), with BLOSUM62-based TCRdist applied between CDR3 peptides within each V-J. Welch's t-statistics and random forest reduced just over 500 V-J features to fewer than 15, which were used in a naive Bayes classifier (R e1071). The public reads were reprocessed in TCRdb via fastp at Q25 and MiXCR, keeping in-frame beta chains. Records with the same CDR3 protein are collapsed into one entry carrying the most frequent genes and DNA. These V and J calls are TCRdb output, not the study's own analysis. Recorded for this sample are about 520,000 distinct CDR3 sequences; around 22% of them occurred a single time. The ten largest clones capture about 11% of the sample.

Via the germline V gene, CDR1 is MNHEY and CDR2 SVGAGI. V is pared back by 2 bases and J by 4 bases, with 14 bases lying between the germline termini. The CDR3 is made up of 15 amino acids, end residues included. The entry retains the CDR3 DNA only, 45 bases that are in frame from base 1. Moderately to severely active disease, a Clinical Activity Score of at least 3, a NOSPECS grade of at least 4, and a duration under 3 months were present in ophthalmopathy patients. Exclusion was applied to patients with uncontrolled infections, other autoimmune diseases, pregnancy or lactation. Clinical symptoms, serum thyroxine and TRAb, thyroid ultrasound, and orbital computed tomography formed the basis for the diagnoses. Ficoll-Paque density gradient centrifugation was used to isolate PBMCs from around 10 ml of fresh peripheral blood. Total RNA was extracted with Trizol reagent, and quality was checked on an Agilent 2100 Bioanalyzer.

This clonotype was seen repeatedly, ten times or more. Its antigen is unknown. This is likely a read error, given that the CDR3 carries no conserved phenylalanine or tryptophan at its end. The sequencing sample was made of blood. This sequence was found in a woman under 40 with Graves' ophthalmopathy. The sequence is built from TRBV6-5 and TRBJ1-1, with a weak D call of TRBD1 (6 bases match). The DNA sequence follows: TGTGCCAGCAGTTACAGTGAGGGGGGAACCACTGAAGCTTTCCTT. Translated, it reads CASSYSEGGTTEAFL.